This T cell receptor (beta chain) was obtained from a study of CD8+ T cells in alopecia areata. RNA extraction and reverse transcription yielded cDNA as sequencing template. Data came from immunoSEQ multiplex PCR; TCRdb stores just in-frame clones and leaves some out. The sample holds roughly 190,000 clones, 60% seen once. The sample's treatment: oral pan-JAK inhibitor, 5-10 mg twice daily. The germline gives CDR1 SGHTA, CDR2 FQGNSA. This CDR3 region has 16 residues. The V and J ends lost 0 bases and 11 bases respectively, with 17 bases between them. The origin of this receptor is a human donor with alopecia areata. The chain employs TRBV7-2 and TRBJ1-6; D is undetermined. The sequencing used CD4+ T cells sorted from blood, collected at week 24, from a patient treated with tofacitinib. The DNA of the CDR3 is TGTGCCAGCAGCTTAGCGCTTTCGGTGGATGGGACACCCCTCCACTTT. Residues: CASSLALSVDGTPLHF.